This T cell receptor (beta chain) was recovered during a study of T cell responses to AZD1222 COVID-19 vaccine. This clone was seen a single time. V lost 1 base, J lost 5 bases, and 14 bases lay in between. Germline-derived CDR1 and CDR2 are SGHNT and YENEEA. The CDR3 runs 15 residues. Sequencing was performed with immunoSEQ multiplex PCR; in TCRdb, only in-frame clones are kept and a portion is missing. The repertoire holds roughly 150,000 clones, with about 90% as singletons. This rearrangement joins TRBV11-3 to TRBJ2-5; TRBD1 might be the D (5 bases). Sequencing was performed on peripheral blood, taken on day 0 of AZD1222 vaccination. The receptor was isolated from an adult in good health. CDR3 sequence: CASSLARGSGETQYF. Here the CDR3 DNA reads TGTGCCAGCAGCTTAGCGAGAGGTTCAGGGGAGACCCAGTACTTC.